The 27 T cell receptor beta chains below all came from one sample that was sequenced in a study of blood T cells in healthy people across ages. The second PCR ran about 6 to 11 cycles with a sample-barcoded 5' primer and J-beta primers. In TCRdb, the 5' RACE reads were re-called with MiXCR into one record per CDR3 protein. Counted here are roughly 500,000 distinct CDR3 sequences, less than 25% occurring once; the ten biggest clones make up around 10%. The sample was also linked to a second study, of T cells of mothers and their children.

Specimen: blood. The receptors stem from a boy aged 5-17 years in good health.

The chain links TRBV6-2 or TRBV6-3 to TRBJ2-1; TRBD2 matches 9 bases. CDR1 is MNHEY and CDR2 is SVGEGT in the germline V gene. J gave up 9 bases and V 6 bases, and 18 bases lay outside the gene matches. This CDR3 has 17 amino acids. CDR3 sequence reads: CASSSSEIAGDKVEQFF. CDR3 coding DNA: TGTGCCAGCAGCTCCTCCGAAATAGCGGGAGATAAGGTTGAGCAGTTCTTC.

This clonotype was recorded a few times. The rearrangement links TRBV12-3 or TRBV12-4 to TRBJ2-6, with D maybe TRBD1 (6 bases). V was trimmed by 6 bases and J by 2 bases, leaving 20 bases between them. This CDR3 contains 18 residues. The CDR3 DNA reads TGTGCCAGCAGCCTAAGGATAGGGGGTGGCCCTGGGGCCAACGTCCTGACTTTC. It specifies CASSLRIGGGPGANVLTF.

The CDR3: CASSLVASGIDNEQFF. The CDR3 DNA sequence: TGTGCCAGCAGCTTGGTTGCTAGCGGGATAGACAATGAGCAGTTCTTC. V is TRBV5-8 and J is TRBJ2-1, with 9 bases matching TRBD2. Germline V gene lookup returns CDR1 SGHTS and CDR2 YDEGEE. J lost 5 bases, V lost 0 bases, and 6 bases had no gene match. This CDR3 has 16 residues.

This clonotype came up a few times. The chain has TRBV28 and TRBJ1-5; D perhaps matches TRBD1 (6 bases). The CDR3 length is 15 residues. CDR1 is MDHEN, CDR2 SYDVKM, per germline. Between the trimmed V and J ends, which lost 4 bases and 7 bases, there was a span of 17 bases. CDR3 residues: CASSSLPGAGQPQHF. The CDR3 DNA reads as TGTGCCAGCAGTTCCCTTCCGGGGGCCGGGCAGCCCCAGCATTTT. Looking up the rest from reference TRBV28 and TRBJ1-5 gives the full variable domain: DVKVTQSSRYLVKRTGEKVFLECVQDMDHENMFWYRQDPGLGLRLIYFSYDVKMKEKGDIPEGYSVSREKKERFSLILESASTNQTSMYLCASSSLPGAGQPQHFGDGTRLSIL.

In its sample, this clonotype was seen a few times. The chain has TRBV7-2 and TRBJ2-1; 12 bases fit TRBD2. J was trimmed by 0 bases and V by 6 bases; bases with no gene match: 3. The CDR3 contains 16 residues. Germline V CDR1 and CDR2: SGHTA, FQGNSA. CDR3 protein: CASSTSGGTSYNEQFF. The CDR3 DNA follows: TGTGCCAGCAGTACTAGCGGGGGGACCTCCTACAATGAGCAGTTCTTC.

This clonotype was observed a handful of times. The V gene is TRBV10-3, the J gene TRBJ2-1; D unclear. Trimming took 5 bases from V and 8 from J, leaving 16 bases between them. Germline values: CDR1 ENHRY, CDR2 SYGVKD. CDR3 length equals 14 residues. Written as DNA, the CDR3 is TGTGCCATCAGTTGGACGGGTGCAAGGGATGAGCAGTTCTTC. This gives the protein CAISWTGARDEQFF.

The J gene is TRBJ2-5, the V gene TRBV28; maybe TRBD2 (5 bases). Trimming removed 6 bases at V and 2 bases at J, with 10 bases between. The CDR3 sequence is 13 residues long. CDR1 and CDR2 (germline): MDHEN, SYDVKM. For the CDR3, the DNA is TGTGCCAGCAGCGCGGGCAGACAAGAGACCCAGTACTTC. Amino acid sequence: CASSAGRQETQYF.

This chain links TRBV19 with TRBJ2-5, with TRBD1 matching over 9 bases. Germline V gives CDR1 LNHDA, CDR2 SQIVND (reference sequence). The CDR3 length is 15 residues. V lost 9 bases to trimming and J lost 0 bases; unmatched junction nucleotides: 8. CDR3 sequence: CASPGTGPDQETQYF. The CDR3 region has the DNA TGTGCCAGCCCGGGGACAGGGCCGGACCAAGAGACCCAGTACTTC.

The chain has TRBV6-1 and TRBJ2-5; D is possibly TRBD1 (6 bases). The CDR3 is 13 residues long. Per germline, CDR1 MNHNS and CDR2 SASEGT. V lost 6 bases, J lost 6 bases, and 14 bases lay in between. CDR3: CASRSDRSQTQYF. The CDR3 region has the DNA TGTGCCAGCAGATCGGACAGATCACAGACCCAGTACTTC.

V and J are TRBV29-1 and TRBJ1-2; 7 bases align to TRBD1. Germline CDR1 reads SQVTM; CDR2 reads ANQGSEA. The J segment lost 6 bases and the V segment lost 6 bases, leaving 7 bases of the junction unmatched. CDR3 length equals 12 residues. DNA of the CDR3: TGCAGCGTCGCAGACAGGGTTGATGGCTACACCTTC. It is translated as CSVADRVDGYTF.

To note about this clonotype: With a much larger clone just one base away, this may be a read error. The chain links TRBV29-1 to TRBJ2-4; 7 bases map to TRBD1. From germline, CDR1 is SQVTM and CDR2 ANQGSEA. Losses at the gene ends were 4 bases for V and 6 bases for J; bases not matched to a gene: 6. This CDR3 comprises 13 residues. This CDR3 reads CSVGPPGGNIQYF. The CDR3 coding sequence is TGCAGCGTTGGACCCCCAGGGGGAAACATTCAGTACTTC. The full variable domain, rest sourced from reference TRBV29-1 and TRBJ2-4, is SAVISQKPSRDICQRGTSLTIQCQVDSQVTMMFWYRQQPGQSLTLIATANQGSEATYESGFVIDKFPISRPNLTFSTLTVSNMSPEDSSIYLCSVGPPGGNIQYFGAGTRLSVL.

This clonotype has a count of ten or more. The chain carries TRBV7-2 and TRBJ2-5; TRBD2 agrees at 14 bases. CDR3 length: 16 residues. V lost 3 bases, J lost 4 bases, and 4 bases stayed unmatched. Germline CDR1 and CDR2: SGHTA and FQGNSA. The CDR3 loop is CASSLGLAGALETQYF. The CDR3 bases are TGTGCCAGCAGCTTGGGACTAGCGGGAGCCCTAGAGACCCAGTACTTC.

This clonotype was detected a few times. The chain combines TRBV15 with TRBJ2-6, with D tentatively TRBD2 (6 bases). This CDR3 spans 17 amino acids. Trimming took 4 bases from V and 5 from J, leaving 18 bases between them. Germline V CDR1 and CDR2: LNHNV, YYDKDF (reference sequence). The DNA of the CDR3 is TGTGCCACCAGCACGTACGGGAGCTCTCGCTGGGCCAACGTCCTGACTTTC. As protein: CATSTYGSSRWANVLTF.

This clonotype was observed many times. The J gene is TRBJ2-3, the V gene TRBV6-4, with 12 bases lining up with TRBD2. J was trimmed by 1 base and V by 4 bases; bases with no gene match: 0. The CDR3 is 15 residues long. Germline V lookup: CDR1 MRHNA, CDR2 SNTAGT. For the CDR3, the DNA is TGTGCCAGCAGTGGGACTAGCGGGGGCACAGATACGCAGTATTTT. This translates into CASSGTSGGTDTQYF.

This chain links TRBV19 with TRBJ2-5, with D possibly being TRBD2 (5 bases). The J call may not be correct, given that the DNA end is closer to TRBJ2-1. CDR3 length equals 15 residues. Germline values: CDR1 LNHDA, CDR2 SQIVND (reference sequence). The CDR3: CASSETNRAGHEQFF. The CDR3 DNA reads TGTGCCAGTAGCGAGACAAACCGGGCGGGTCATGAGCAGTTCTTC.

This clonotype was seen a few times. The V call is TRBV9, the J call TRBJ1-4, with TRBD1 matching 7 bases. J gave up 0 bases and V 7 bases, and 6 bases lay outside the gene matches. There are 15 residues in the CDR3. CDR1 SGDLS and CDR2 YYNGEE come from the germline V gene. The CDR3 spells CASASTGATNEKLFF. Here the CDR3 DNA reads TGTGCCAGCGCCTCCACAGGGGCAACTAATGAAAAACTGTTTTTT.

This clonotype has more than one count but fewer than ten. V gene TRBV4-3 combines with J gene TRBJ2-5; 11 nucleotides line up with TRBD2. The CDR3 is 15 residues long. Unmatched junction bases numbered 5, after V lost 3 bases and J lost 5 bases. In germline, CDR1 is LGHNA, CDR2 YSLEER. CDR3 nucleotide sequence: TGCGCCAGCAGCCAGCAGGGGACTAGCGGCGAGACCCAGTACTTC. It yields the protein CASSQQGTSGETQYF.

The gene calls are TRBV7-2 and TRBJ1-5, with D hard to call. This CDR3 has 14 amino acids. Trimming removed 10 bases from V and 5 bases from J, with 18 bases in between. Germline CDR1 reads SGHTA; CDR2 reads FQGNSA. CDR3 in amino acids: CATNDEGAYQPQHF. The CDR3 region has the DNA TGTGCCACTAACGACGAGGGCGCCTATCAGCCCCAGCATTTT. The whole variable domain, remainder taken from reference TRBV7-2 and TRBJ1-5, is GAGVSQSPSNKVTEKGKDVELRCDPISGHTALYWYRQSLGQGLEFLIYFQGNSAPDKSGLPSDRFSAERTGGSVSTLTIQRTQQEDSAVYLCATNDEGAYQPQHFGDGTRLSIL.

This clonotype has only one observation. The chain carries TRBV20-1 and TRBJ1-5, with D maybe TRBD1 (6 bases). The germline V gene has CDR1 DFQATT and CDR2 SNEGSKA (reference sequence). Trimming took off 1 base at V and 4 bases at J, with 14 bases between the two ends. CDR3 length: 15 amino acids. CDR3 bases: TGCAGTGCTAGAGCGCCCAGGGGAGAAAATCAGCCCCAGCATTTT. Amino acid sequence: CSARAPRGENQPQHF.

The chain combines TRBV9 with TRBJ2-1, with TRBD2 as a possible D gene (6 bases). Germline loops: CDR1 SGDLS, CDR2 YYNGEE. Trimming removed 1 base at V and 8 bases at J, with 7 bases between. The CDR3 is 12 amino acids. The CDR3 here is CASSVWGDEQFF. For the CDR3, the DNA is TGTGCCAGCAGCGTATGGGGGGATGAGCAGTTCTTC.

The rearrangement uses TRBV20-1 and TRBJ2-5; 8 bases fit TRBD2. The CDR3 spans 14 residues. Germline CDR1 is DFQATT and CDR2 is SNEGSKA (reference sequence). The V segment lost 0 bases and the J segment 5 bases; nucleotides outside the gene matches: 5. The CDR3 nucleotides are TGCAGTGCTAGAGATCGGACTAGCAGGGAGACCCAGTACTTC. Translated: CSARDRTSRETQYF.

This chain uses TRBV7-9 with TRBJ1-1; unclear D gene. This CDR3 comprises 14 residues. CDR1 is SEHNR, CDR2 FQNEAQ, per germline (reference sequence). V was shortened by 3 bases and J by 4 bases, with 12 bases between the two germline ends. The CDR3: CASSFDLRGTEAFF. The DNA of the CDR3 is TGTGCCAGCAGCTTCGACCTCCGGGGCACTGAAGCTTTCTTT.

The V gene is TRBV29-1, the J gene TRBJ1-2; D remains unclear. The germline V gene encodes CDR1 SQVTM and CDR2 ANQGSEA. V was trimmed by 2 bases and J by 5 bases, leaving 6 bases between them. The CDR3 covers 11 residues. The CDR3 sequence: CSVESGYGYTF. For the CDR3, the DNA is TGCAGCGTTGAATCTGGGTATGGCTACACCTTC.

This clonotype was seen at least ten times. J is TRBJ2-5 and V is TRBV7-2; 7 bases match TRBD1. Germline V gene sequence: CDR1 SGHTA, CDR2 FQGNSA. The length of the CDR3 is 14 residues. V shed 2 bases, J shed 2 bases, and the junction held 2 bases outside the gene matches. CDR3 loop: CASSLPGGQETQYF. CDR3 sequence (DNA): TGTGCCAGCAGCTTACCAGGGGGACAAGAGACCCAGTACTTC.

This clonotype was observed a handful of times. V is TRBV19 and J is TRBJ2-5, with a possible D match to TRBD2 (7 bases). The length of the CDR3 is 13 residues. Germline CDR1 and CDR2: LNHDA and SQIVND (reference sequence). V dropped 7 bases and J dropped 1 base, with 10 bases sitting between them. CDR3 residues: CASMGGAQETQYF. Here the CDR3 DNA reads TGTGCCAGTATGGGGGGGGCCCAAGAGACCCAGTACTTC.

This chain uses TRBV12-3 or TRBV12-4 with TRBJ1-2; 7 bases align to TRBD1. Losses at the gene ends were 3 bases for V and 7 bases for J; bases not matched to a gene: 5. CDR3 length: 13 amino acids. CDR3 sequence (DNA): TGTGCCAGCAGTTTTGAGGGGGCGGTTGGCTACACCTTC. Its protein is CASSFEGAVGYTF.

This clonotype was counted only a few times. The V and J genes are TRBV4-1 and TRBJ1-2; D is undetermined. The germline V gene has CDR1 MGHRA and CDR2 YSYEKL. The V end was cut by 5 bases, the J end by 0 bases, with 13 bases between. The length of the CDR3 is 15 residues. CDR3 in DNA: TGCGCCAGCAGCTCCGTCGACGAACCTAACTATGGCTACACCTTC. It yields the protein CASSSVDEPNYGYTF.